The 5 T cell receptor beta chains below were found in one sample sequenced in a study of blood T cells in healthy people across ages. A J-beta primer mix and a sample-barcoded 5' primer were used in a second PCR of roughly 6 to 11 cycles. TCRdb ran MiXCR on the 5' RACE reads and lists one entry per CDR3 protein. Here the sample spans 1.5 million to 2 million distinct CDR3 sequences, less than 50% being singletons. Sample: blood. These receptor sequences come from a woman in her 40s in good health.

The chain is built from TRBV7-2 and TRBJ1-1, with D tentatively TRBD1 (6 bases). The V end lost 5 bases, the J end lost 5 bases, and 12 bases lay between the germline ends. The germline V gene encodes CDR1 SGHTA and CDR2 FQGNSA. The CDR3 runs 13 residues. CDR3 loop: CASSGTGWTEAFF. The CDR3 DNA sequence: TGTGCCAGCAGCGGCACAGGGTGGACTGAAGCTTTCTTT.

In its sample, this clonotype was seen a few times. The V and J genes are TRBV18 and TRBJ2-1; D could derive from TRBD1 or TRBD2 (5 bases each). Per the germline V gene, CDR1 is KGHSH and CDR2 is LQKENI. CDR3 length equals 17 residues. Deletions cut 3 bases from V and 4 bases from J, with 19 bases between. The CDR3 loop is CASSPLSGAVGYNEQFF. Here the CDR3 DNA reads TGTGCCAGCTCACCCCTATCCGGGGCAGTCGGTTACAATGAGCAGTTCTTC.

The rearrangement links TRBV7-2 to TRBJ2-2, with 7 bases that match TRBD2. The trim removed 4 bases at V and 5 bases at J, leaving 7 bases unmatched. The CDR3 extends over 15 amino acids. Per the germline V gene, CDR1 is SGHTA and CDR2 is FQGNSA. CDR3 protein: CASSSGLSWTGELFF. DNA for the CDR3: TGTGCCAGCAGCTCGGGACTAAGCTGGACCGGGGAGCTGTTTTTT.

The chain joins TRBV6-5 to TRBJ2-2, with D tentatively TRBD2 (6 bases). Trimming removed 0 bases from V and 2 bases from J, with 13 bases in between. CDR1 MNHEY and CDR2 SVGAGI come from the germline V gene. This CDR3 spans 17 amino acids. The CDR3, as DNA: TGTGCCAGCAGTTACTCGAAGTACGGACTAAACACCGGGGAGCTGTTTTTT. Translated, it gives CASSYSKYGLNTGELFF.

V is TRBV27 and J is TRBJ2-3; 7 bases are shared with TRBD1. In germline, CDR1 is MNHEY, CDR2 SMNVEV (reference sequence). V trimming: 5 bases; J trimming: 5 bases; junction bases outside the gene matches: 13. This CDR3 spans 16 amino acids. This chain's CDR3 is CASSPGTDSRLDTQYF. The CDR3 DNA follows: TGTGCCAGCAGTCCGGGGACAGACTCGAGGTTAGATACGCAGTATTTT.